The 30 T cell receptor beta chains presented below share a single source sample, sequenced in a study of blood T cell repertoires in COVID-19. The data were produced by immunoSEQ multiplex PCR, yet TCRdb's version contains in-frame clones alone and is incomplete. This sample carries about 90,000 clones, roughly 80% of them seen once, and the ten largest clones take 6.3%. The sequenced material came from peripheral blood. The origin of the receptors is a man aged 55 to 69 with acute or convalescent COVID-19.

The V gene is TRBV4-3, the J gene TRBJ1-4; no clear D gene. The CDR3 is 19 residues long. The V gene lost 0 bases and the J gene lost 5 bases, with 22 bases spanning the gap. In germline, CDR1 is LGHNA, CDR2 YSLEER. CDR3 region: CASSQDGRYGESNNEKLFF. CDR3 bases: TGCGCCAGCAGCCAAGATGGTCGATACGGGGAGTCCAACAATGAAAAACTGTTTTTT.

This chain links TRBV2 with TRBJ2-7; 7 bases agree with TRBD1. The CDR3 length is 14 residues. V was clipped by 3 bases and J by 4 bases; unmatched bases: 6. Looked up from germline, CDR1 is SNHLY and CDR2 is FYNNEI. CDR3 DNA sequence: TGTGCCAGCAGTGAGGGAGACAGGGCATACGAGCAGTACTTC. Translating it yields CASSEGDRAYEQYF.

This clone appeared once. V usage is TRBV6-2 or TRBV6-3 and J usage is TRBJ1-2, with D unclear. CDR1 and CDR2 from the germline V gene are MNHEY and SVGEGT. V gave up 0 bases and J gave up 8 bases, with 7 bases separating them. The CDR3 is 12 residues long. The CDR3 DNA reads TGTGCCAGCAGTTACTCTAGAGGAGGCTACACCTTC. Its translation: CASSYSRGGYTF.

The V call is TRBV4-1, the J call TRBJ2-4; the D gene is possibly TRBD2 (5 bases). The CDR3 consists of 13 residues. V was clipped by 1 base and J by 11 bases, with 12 bases between them. CDR1 and CDR2 (germline): MGHRA, YSYEKL. The CDR3 is CASSQGSGGLQYF. DNA for the CDR3: TGCGCCAGCAGCCAAGGGAGTGGAGGTCTTCAGTACTTC.

The genes are TRBV5-8 and TRBJ2-2; 8 bases map to TRBD1. CDR3 size: 15 residues. After removal of 5 bases from V and 1 base from J, the junction contained 4 bases not matched to a gene. The germline V gene has CDR1 SGHTS and CDR2 YDEGEE. DNA of the CDR3: TGTGCCAGCAGGGACAGGGCCTGGAACACCGGGGAGCTGTTTTTT. This codes for CASRDRAWNTGELFF.

This clone was seen a handful of times. The V call is TRBV7-8, the J call TRBJ1-2, with D hard to call. The V gene lost 5 bases and the J gene lost 2 bases, with 15 bases spanning the gap. This CDR3 comprises 15 residues. Looked up from germline, CDR1 is SGHVS and CDR2 is FQNEAQ. CDR3 nucleotide sequence: TGTGCCAGCAGCCCCCGTGGAGGCCTCAACTATGGCTACACCTTC. It translates to CASSPRGGLNYGYTF.

The chain combines TRBV9 with TRBJ2-3; 9 bases match TRBD2. CDR3 size: 16 residues. V gave up 0 bases and J gave up 1 base; unmatched junction bases: 3. CDR1 and CDR2 from the germline V gene are SGDLS and YYNGEE. The CDR3 reads CASSVGRTSGTDTQYF. The CDR3 coding sequence is TGTGCCAGCAGCGTAGGTCGGACTAGCGGCACAGATACGCAGTATTTT.

V and J are TRBV7-9 and TRBJ1-6; no definite D call. Germline V lookup: CDR1 SEHNR, CDR2 FQNEAQ (reference sequence). The CDR3 consists of 17 residues. Deletions cut 4 bases from V and 0 bases from J, with 13 bases between. The CDR3 reads CASSSATLSSYNSPLHF. The CDR3 nucleotides are TGTGCCAGCAGCTCCGCCACCCTAAGCTCCTATAATTCACCCCTCCACTTT.

This chain links TRBV24-1 with TRBJ2-1; 9 bases agree with TRBD2. The CDR3 spans 18 residues. Trimming removed 3 bases from V and 0 bases from J; junction bases left unmatched: 8. Germline CDR1 reads KGHDR; CDR2 reads SFDVKD. The CDR3 is CATSDTSSGVSSYNEQFF. Here the CDR3 DNA reads TGTGCCACCAGTGATACCTCTAGCGGGGTTAGCTCCTACAATGAGCAGTTCTTC.

The chain combines TRBV25-1 with TRBJ1-3; D ambiguous. Germline values: CDR1 MGHDK, CDR2 SYGVNS. Trimming took off 4 bases at V and 4 bases at J, with 11 bases between the two ends. CDR3 length: 14 residues. As DNA, the CDR3 is TGTGCCAGCAGTGGGCTTTACGGGGGAAACACCATATATTTT. The encoded protein is CASSGLYGGNTIYF.

V usage is TRBV5-5 and J usage is TRBJ1-6; D remains unclear. V was clipped by 3 bases and J by 9 bases, with 7 bases between them. From germline, CDR1 is SGHKS and CDR2 YYEKEE (reference sequence). This CDR3 spans 12 amino acids. DNA for the CDR3: TGTGCCAGCAGCTCTGCTACTTCACCCCTCCACTTT. Translated, it gives CASSSATSPLHF.

The chain recombines TRBV7-3 with TRBJ2-2; 9 bases match TRBD1. In germline, CDR1 is SGHTA, CDR2 FQGTGA. Losses at the gene ends were 5 bases for V and 2 bases for J; bases not matched to a gene: 3. CDR3 length: 15 residues. CDR3 sequence reads: CASSRTGANTGELFF. CDR3 nucleotides: TGTGCCAGCAGCCGGACAGGGGCAAACACCGGGGAGCTGTTTTTT. Together with reference TRBV7-3 and TRBJ2-2, the CDR3 gives the full variable domain: GAGVSQTPSNKVTEKGKYVELRCDPISGHTALYWYRQSLGQGPEFLIYFQGTGAADDSGLPNDRFFAVRPEGSVSTLKIQRTERGDSAVYLCASSRTGANTGELFFGEGSRLTVL.

This clone was counted a few times. J is TRBJ1-3 and V is TRBV7-9, with TRBD1 matching 9 bases. The germline V gene has CDR1 SEHNR and CDR2 FQNEAQ (reference sequence). The V gene end was trimmed by 5 bases and the J gene end by 3 bases; junction bases not matched to a gene: 5. CDR3 length equals 15 residues. CDR3: CASSPGQGDGNTIYF. The DNA of the CDR3 is TGTGCCAGCAGCCCGGGACAGGGAGATGGAAACACCATATATTTT.

V usage is TRBV7-2 and J usage is TRBJ1-1, with D possibly matching TRBD1 (6 bases). This CDR3 spans 14 amino acids. Germline-derived CDR1 and CDR2 are SGHTA and FQGNSA. Trimming left V 5 bases short and J 11 bases short, with 21 bases between. Here the CDR3 DNA reads TGTGCCAGCAGCCCCGGGGGGGGCCGGTCGGGGGCTTTCTTT. This sequence encodes CASSPGGGRSGAFF. Based on the CDR3 plus reference TRBV7-2 and TRBJ1-1, the full variable domain is GAGVSQSPSNKVTEKGKDVELRCDPISGHTALYWYRQSLGQGLEFLIYFQGNSAPDKSGLPSDRFSAERTGGSVSTLTIQRTQQEDSAVYLCASSPGGGRSGAFFGQGTRLTVV.

The gene calls are TRBV5-6 and TRBJ1-6, with a weak D call TRBD1 (5 bases). CDR1 and CDR2 (germline): SGHDT, YYEEEE. The CDR3 consists of 15 residues. Trimming took 0 bases from V and 8 from J, leaving 12 bases between them. CDR3 coding DNA: TGTGCCAGCAGCTTGGGGGGCAGTCGAGATTCACCCCTCCACTTT. Residues: CASSLGGSRDSPLHF.

The rearrangement joins TRBV10-3 to TRBJ2-3, with 7 bases lining up with TRBD1. There are 17 residues in the CDR3. The germline CDR1 and CDR2 sequences are ENHRY and SYGVKD. V lost 4 bases to trimming and J lost 2 bases; unmatched junction nucleotides: 12. The CDR3 nucleotides are TGTGCCATCAGTGGAGGGGAGTCAGGGGGTTTCACAGATACGCAGTATTTT. Amino acid sequence: CAISGGESGGFTDTQYF.

The chain couples TRBV5-4 to TRBJ1-2, with 7 nucleotides matching TRBD1. Germline assignment: CDR1 SGHNT and CDR2 YYREEE (reference sequence). This CDR3 is 15 amino acids long. V trimming: 4 bases; J trimming: 1 base; junction bases outside the gene matches: 7. Here the CDR3 reads CASSPGQSFNYGYTF. The DNA of the CDR3 is TGTGCCAGCAGCCCGGGACAGTCGTTTAACTATGGCTACACCTTC.

The rearrangement uses TRBV7-2 and TRBJ1-5; 7 bases agree with TRBD1. This CDR3 contains 14 residues. CDR1 and CDR2 from the germline V gene are SGHTA and FQGNSA. Losses at the gene ends were 5 bases for V and 9 bases for J; bases not matched to a gene: 10. CDR3 in DNA: TGTGCCAGCAGCGAACAGGGGCGTCAGAGGCCCCAGCATTTT. As protein: CASSEQGRQRPQHF.

This chain joins TRBV19 and TRBJ2-1; maybe TRBD2 (6 bases). In germline, CDR1 is LNHDA, CDR2 SQIVND (reference sequence). The germline V and J ends were trimmed by 7 bases and 7 bases, with 11 bases remaining between them. This CDR3 contains 12 residues. The CDR3 DNA reads TGTGCCAGTAAAATAGGACTAAATGAGCAGTTCTTC. Translated: CASKIGLNEQFF.

V gene TRBV3-1 (or the pseudogene TRBV3-2) combines with J gene TRBJ1-3, with D perhaps matching TRBD1 (6 bases). Trimming took off 7 bases at V and 4 bases at J, with 14 bases between the two ends. There are 14 residues in the CDR3. Germline values: CDR1 LGHDT, CDR2 YNNKEL (reference sequence). The CDR3 DNA follows: TGTGCCAGCACCCCAGGGGCGCGGGGAAACACCATATATTTT. This gives the protein CASTPGARGNTIYF.

This chain uses TRBV19 with TRBJ2-1; the match to TRBD2 covers 7 bases. Germline trimming cut 5 bases from V and 8 bases from J; bases unmatched to any gene: 3. Germline V CDR1 and CDR2: LNHDA, SQIVND (reference sequence). This CDR3 is 12 amino acids long. In DNA form, the CDR3 reads TGTGCCAGTAGTGGGGGGGTCGATGAGCAGTTCTTC. It translates to CASSGGVDEQFF. The full variable domain, rest sourced from reference TRBV19 and TRBJ2-1, is DGGITQSPKYLFRKEGQNVTLSCEQNLNHDAMYWYRQDPGQGLRLIYYSQIVNDFQKGDIAEGYSVSREKKESFPLTVTSAQKNPTAFYLCASSGGVDEQFFGPGTRLTVL.

The chain carries TRBV7-3 and TRBJ1-4, with D hard to call. CDR1 SGHTA and CDR2 FQGTGA come from the germline V gene. The CDR3 extends over 13 amino acids. The ends were cut back, 5 bases at V and 8 bases at J, with 12 bases in the middle. Here the CDR3 reads CASSPPKEEKLFF. CDR3 in DNA: TGTGCCAGCAGCCCCCCCAAAGAGGAAAAACTGTTTTTT.

V usage is TRBV29-1 and J usage is TRBJ1-1; D may be TRBD1 (6 bases). V was trimmed by 5 bases and J by 4 bases, leaving 17 bases between them. The CDR3 extends over 14 amino acids. The germline V gene encodes CDR1 SQVTM and CDR2 ANQGSEA. CDR3 DNA: TGCAGCGTTAGTCTCGGGGGGCAGGGCACTGAAGCTTTCTTT. Encoded protein: CSVSLGGQGTEAFF. The entire variable domain, with the rest obtained from reference TRBV29-1 and TRBJ1-1, is as follows: SAVISQKPSRDICQRGTSLTIQCQVDSQVTMMFWYRQQPGQSLTLIATANQGSEATYESGFVIDKFPISRPNLTFSTLTVSNMSPEDSSIYLCSVSLGGQGTEAFFGQGTRLTVV.

This clone was seen a few times. V is TRBV24-1 and J is TRBJ1-1; 7 nucleotides match TRBD1. Germline loops: CDR1 KGHDR, CDR2 SFDVKD. This CDR3 region has 12 residues. Losses at the gene ends were 7 bases for V and 5 bases for J; bases not matched to a gene: 3. CDR3 residues: CATSPTGTEAFF. The CDR3 nucleotides are TGTGCCACCAGCCCGACAGGGACTGAAGCTTTCTTT.

The V and J genes are TRBV30 and TRBJ1-6, with D tentatively TRBD1 (6 bases). V lost 3 bases, J lost 10 bases, and 13 bases lay in between. Germline assignment: CDR1 GTSNPN and CDR2 SVGIG (reference sequence). This CDR3 spans 13 amino acids. CDR3 nucleotide sequence: TGTGCCTGGAGAAGGGACATCGGGTCACCCCTCCACTTT. Its translation is CAWRRDIGSPLHF.

This chain connects TRBV11-2 to TRBJ2-1, with 9 nucleotides matching TRBD1. Germline CDR1 is SGHAT and CDR2 is FQNNGV. Germline trimming cut 6 bases from V and 8 bases from J; bases unmatched to any gene: 2. The CDR3 runs to 12 residues. This CDR3 reads CASRRQGDEQFF. The CDR3 DNA follows: TGTGCCAGCAGACGACAGGGGGATGAGCAGTTCTTC. Complete variable domain (other parts from reference TRBV11-2 and TRBJ2-1): EAGVAQSPRYKIIEKRQSVAFWCNPISGHATLYWYQQILGQGPKLLIQFQNNGVVDDSQLPKDRFSAERLKGVDSTLKIQPAKLEDSAVYLCASRRQGDEQFFGPGTRLTVL.

The J gene is TRBJ1-3, the V gene TRBV25-1; TRBD1 agrees at 9 bases. CDR1 is MGHDK and CDR2 is SYGVNS in the germline V gene. The CDR3 spans 16 residues. J was trimmed by 2 bases and V by 5 bases; bases with no gene match: 7. In nucleotides, the CDR3 is TGTGCCAGCAGTATACAGACAGGGGGGCCTGGAAACACCATATATTTT. Its protein product is CASSIQTGGPGNTIYF.

The gene calls are TRBV7-3 and TRBJ2-2; D gene ambiguous. Germline assignment: CDR1 SGHTA and CDR2 FQGTGA. The length of the CDR3 is 14 residues. V was trimmed by 0 bases and J by 5 bases, leaving 7 bases between them. CDR3 sequence (DNA): TGTGCCAGCAGCTTAACGAAGGAGACCGGGGAGCTGTTTTTT. Its protein product is CASSLTKETGELFF.

The chain couples TRBV27 to TRBJ2-2, with a possible D match to TRBD1 (5 bases). The CDR3 is 13 residues long. The V end lost 6 bases, the J end lost 7 bases, and 12 bases lay between the germline ends. Germline V lookup: CDR1 MNHEY, CDR2 SMNVEV (reference sequence). The CDR3 sequence: CASSDTGVGELFF. As DNA, the CDR3 is TGTGCCAGCAGCGACACAGGCGTCGGGGAGCTGTTTTTT.

J is TRBJ1-6 and V is TRBV6-5; tentative D call: TRBD1 (5 bases). V was clipped by 2 bases and J by 6 bases, with 11 bases between them. The CDR3 is made up of 15 amino acids. CDR1 is MNHEY, CDR2 SVGAGI, per germline. The CDR3: CASSYEQGTNSPLHF. In DNA form, the CDR3 reads TGTGCCAGCAGTTACGAGCAGGGTACTAATTCACCCCTCCACTTT.